The 31 T cell receptor beta chains given below trace back to one sample, sequenced in a study of T cell changes during pregnancy in multiple sclerosis. Here immunoSEQ multiplex PCR was the method, and the copy in TCRdb shows in-frame clones only, minus some. The table has roughly 23,000 clones, about 89% seen once. This sample comprised CD8+ T cells from peripheral blood mononuclear cells, obtained in the first trimester of pregnancy. These receptors all come from a female donor with multiple sclerosis, enrolled in a pregnancy study.

The chain has TRBV10-1 and TRBJ2-6; 12 bases map to TRBD1. Per germline, CDR1 WNHNN and CDR2 SYGVQD (reference sequence). The CDR3 extends over 18 amino acids. J was trimmed by 2 bases and V by 2 bases; bases with no gene match: 4. CDR3 protein: CASSEGDRGPAGANVLTF. The CDR3 nucleotides are TGCGCCAGCAGTGAGGGGGACAGGGGGCCGGCTGGGGCCAACGTCCTGACTTTC.

The chain has TRBV9 and TRBJ1-3; D is unclear. Germline V gene lookup returns CDR1 SGDLS and CDR2 YYNGEE. Trimming took 0 bases from V and 3 from J, leaving 10 bases between them. CDR3 length: 15 amino acids. CDR3: CASSVVPGNGNTIYF. The CDR3 nucleotides read TGTGCCAGCAGCGTAGTTCCGGGTAATGGAAACACCATATATTTT.

The chain combines TRBV19 with TRBJ2-7, with D possibly being TRBD1 (5 bases). Deletions cut 8 bases from V and 5 bases from J, with 19 bases between. This CDR3 contains 14 residues. Germline values: CDR1 LNHDA, CDR2 SQIVND (reference sequence). Written as DNA, the CDR3 is TGTGCCAGTGGCATCAGGGTTGCGGACCACGAGCAGTACTTC. It is translated as CASGIRVADHEQYF.

The CDR3 region has the DNA TGTGCCAGCAGCTTAAGGACAGGGGAATTGGACATTCAGTACTTC. This gives the protein CASSLRTGELDIQYF. The J gene is TRBJ2-4, the V gene TRBV7-9, with 9 bases that match TRBD1. CDR1 is SEHNR and CDR2 is FQNEAQ in the germline V gene (reference sequence). V was pared by 2 bases and J by 8 bases, with 7 bases of the junction left unmatched. The CDR3 runs 15 residues.

J is TRBJ2-4 and V is TRBV28; 14 positions match TRBD2. This CDR3 comprises 18 residues. After removal of 6 bases from V and 8 bases from J, the junction contained 15 bases not matched to a gene. The V gene's germline CDR1 is MDHEN and CDR2 SYDVKM. The CDR3 sequence: CASSLGRTSGRNGDIQYF. CDR3 nucleotide sequence: TGTGCCAGCAGCCTTGGCCGGACTAGCGGGAGGAATGGGGACATTCAGTACTTC.

The V and J genes are TRBV5-1 and TRBJ2-1, with a tentative D call TRBD2 (6 bases). Germline V CDR1 and CDR2: SGHRS, YFSETQ. The CDR3 runs 15 residues. Trimming stripped 1 base from V and 7 bases from J, with 15 bases between. Written as DNA, the CDR3 is TGCGCCAGCAGCTTGTCGGGGGAGATTACGAATGAGCAGTTCTTC. Its translation: CASSLSGEITNEQFF.

The CDR3 loop is CASSVPGLAGDRTYNEQFF. The CDR3 region has the DNA TGTGCCAGCAGCGTTCCGGGACTAGCGGGAGACAGAACCTACAATGAGCAGTTCTTC. V and J are TRBV2 and TRBJ2-1, with 14 bases matching TRBD2. V dropped 6 bases and J dropped 2; count of bases not matched to a gene: 12. The CDR3 has 19 residues. Germline V CDR1 and CDR2: SNHLY, FYNNEI.

The chain employs TRBV27 and TRBJ2-7; 8 bases match TRBD1. There are 14 residues in the CDR3. Germline V gene sequence: CDR1 MNHEY, CDR2 SMNVEV (reference sequence). Trimming removed 5 bases from V and 3 bases from J; junction bases left unmatched: 6. The CDR3 here is CASSVQGVVYEQYF. CDR3 in DNA: TGTGCCAGCAGTGTACAGGGGGTGGTCTACGAGCAGTACTTC.

With respect to this clone: A read error may produce the germline difference seen at one junction end. This sequence joins TRBV7-7 and TRBJ2-5; a possible D gene is TRBD2 (5 bases). This CDR3 has 12 residues. Germline V gives CDR1 SSHAT, CDR2 FNYEAQ (reference sequence). DNA for the CDR3: TGTGCTAGCAGCGGTGAGCAAGAGACCCAGTACTTC. Its translation is CASSGEQETQYF.

V and J are TRBV7-6 and TRBJ2-1; possibly TRBD2 for D (6 bases). The CDR3 length is 16 residues. V gave up 4 bases and J gave up 10 bases, with 23 bases separating them. Germline CDR1 reads SGHVS; CDR2 reads FNYEAQ. The CDR3 region is CASSSRRRELQSEQFF. DNA of the CDR3: TGTGCCAGCAGCTCGCGACGGCGGGAACTACAATCGGAGCAGTTCTTC.

The gene calls are TRBV7-9 and TRBJ2-1, with TRBD1 as a possible D gene (6 bases). V gave up 5 bases and J gave up 2 bases, with 13 bases separating them. In germline, CDR1 is SEHNR, CDR2 FQNEAQ (reference sequence). CDR3 size: 15 residues. The CDR3 sequence: CASSPRTDPYNEQFF. CDR3 sequence (DNA): TGTGCCAGCAGCCCACGGACAGACCCCTACAATGAGCAGTTCTTC.

V and J are TRBV2 and TRBJ2-3; TRBD2 aligns across 7 bases. Germline V gene data show CDR1 as SNHLY and CDR2 as FYNNEI. CDR3 size: 14 residues. V was pared by 7 bases and J by 0 bases, with 4 bases of the junction left unmatched. This chain's CDR3 is CASTGGRSTDTQYF. For the CDR3, the DNA is TGTGCCAGCACGGGCGGGAGAAGCACAGATACGCAGTATTTT.

The chain couples TRBV19 to TRBJ1-2, with TRBD1 identical over 11 bases. CDR1 LNHDA and CDR2 SQIVND come from the germline V gene (reference sequence). V dropped 3 bases and J dropped 3; count of bases not matched to a gene: 3. There are 15 residues in the CDR3. This chain's CDR3 is CASSIWGQGDYGYTF. CDR3 coding DNA: TGTGCCAGTAGTATTTGGGGACAGGGGGACTATGGCTACACCTTC.

This rearrangement joins TRBV5-1 to TRBJ1-1; 7 bases match TRBD1. The CDR3 runs 14 residues. V was pared by 3 bases and J by 4 bases, with 6 bases of the junction left unmatched. Germline V gene lookup returns CDR1 SGHRS and CDR2 YFSETQ. In nucleotides, the CDR3 is TGCGCCAGCAGCTCGACAGGGTCCGGCACTGAAGCTTTCTTT. Amino acid sequence: CASSSTGSGTEAFF.

This chain joins TRBV27 and TRBJ1-3; 7 nucleotides align to TRBD1. V gave up 5 bases and J gave up 3 bases; unmatched junction bases: 16. This CDR3 comprises 18 residues. Germline V gene data show CDR1 as MNHEY and CDR2 as SMNVEV (reference sequence). DNA for the CDR3: TGTGCCAGCAGTCTAACTCCTCCAGGGGGGTCTGTTGGAAACACCATATATTTT. This translates into CASSLTPPGGSVGNTIYF.

The chain uses TRBV29-1 and TRBJ1-1, with D possibly being TRBD1 (6 bases). CDR1 and CDR2 from the germline V gene are SQVTM and ANQGSEA. Between the trimmed V and J ends, which lost 4 bases and 8 bases, there was a span of 14 bases. This CDR3 spans 12 amino acids. CDR3 protein: CSVGTEISEAFF. The CDR3 DNA reads TGCAGCGTTGGGACAGAAATTTCCGAAGCTTTCTTT.

The gene calls are TRBV27 and TRBJ2-7; TRBD2 matches 10 bases. The CDR3 is 15 residues long. The J segment lost 7 bases and the V segment lost 6 bases, leaving 12 bases of the junction unmatched. Germline CDR1 is MNHEY and CDR2 is SMNVEV (reference sequence). Here the CDR3 DNA reads TGTGCCAGCAGAGGGCGACTAGCGGGTTACAGGGAGCAGTACTTC. Translated, it gives CASRGRLAGYREQYF.

J is TRBJ1-1 and V is TRBV5-4; D possibly corresponds to TRBD1 (5 bases). Germline loops: CDR1 SGHNT, CDR2 YYREEE (reference sequence). The length of the CDR3 is 13 residues. With 1 base removed from V and 4 bases from J, the gap between germline ends came to 8 bases. The CDR3 region is CASSLNRGTEAFF. In DNA form, the CDR3 reads TGTGCCAGCAGCTTGAATAGGGGCACTGAAGCTTTCTTT.

The chain is built from TRBV19 and TRBJ2-1, with TRBD2 matching 9 bases. CDR1 and CDR2 (germline): LNHDA, SQIVND (reference sequence). V was clipped by 3 bases and J by 9 bases; unmatched bases: 12. There are 16 residues in the CDR3. The CDR3, as DNA: TGTGCCAGTAGTATGTTGTTAGCGGGAGATTATAGTGAGCAGTTCTTC. It yields the protein CASSMLLAGDYSEQFF. The whole variable domain, remainder taken from reference TRBV19 and TRBJ2-1, is DGGITQSPKYLFRKEGQNVTLSCEQNLNHDAMYWYRQDPGQGLRLIYYSQIVNDFQKGDIAEGYSVSREKKESFPLTVTSAQKNPTAFYLCASSMLLAGDYSEQFFGPGTRLTVL.

Only one count was recorded for this clone. The rearrangement joins TRBV5-5 to TRBJ2-1; D unresolved. The V gene's germline CDR1 is SGHKS and CDR2 YYEKEE (reference sequence). Between the trimmed V and J ends, which lost 4 bases and 4 bases, there was a span of 9 bases. CDR3 length equals 13 residues. The CDR3 protein is CASSTDTYNEQFF. CDR3 nucleotide sequence: TGTGCCAGCAGCACCGACACGTACAATGAGCAGTTCTTC.

This chain joins TRBV28 and TRBJ2-7, with 10 nucleotides matching TRBD2. CDR3 size: 14 residues. From germline, CDR1 is MDHEN and CDR2 SYDVKM. J lost 5 bases, V lost 6 bases, and 7 bases had no gene match. The CDR3 reads CASSDSGRSHEQYF. CDR3 coding DNA: TGTGCCAGCAGCGATAGCGGGAGGTCCCACGAGCAGTACTTC.

The CDR3 here is CASSQTGTGNSPLHF. The CDR3 bases are TGCGCCAGCAGCCAGACCGGGACAGGAAATTCACCCCTCCACTTT. The chain combines TRBV4-1 with TRBJ1-6; 8 bases fit TRBD1. CDR1 and CDR2 (germline): MGHRA, YSYEKL. The J segment lost 7 bases and the V segment lost 3 bases, leaving 5 bases of the junction unmatched. The CDR3 is made up of 15 amino acids.

V is TRBV4-1 and J is TRBJ2-1, with 8 positions matching TRBD2. The germline gives CDR1 MGHRA, CDR2 YSYEKL. V dropped 4 bases and J dropped 7; count of bases not matched to a gene: 3. The CDR3 loop spans 13 amino acids. DNA for the CDR3: TGCGCCAGCAGCCGGGGACTAGAGAATGAGCAGTTCTTC. Protein sequence: CASSRGLENEQFF.

This sequence joins TRBV6-1 and TRBJ2-6, with a weak D call TRBD2 (6 bases). The germline V gene has CDR1 MNHNS and CDR2 SASEGT. Deletions cut 3 bases from V and 2 bases from J, with 8 bases between. The CDR3 is made up of 15 amino acids. CDR3: CASSDREAGANVLTF. In DNA form, the CDR3 reads TGTGCCAGCAGTGACAGGGAGGCTGGGGCCAACGTCCTGACTTTC.

This clone was observed a few times. The gene calls are TRBV6-1 and TRBJ2-3; TRBD2 matches at 9 bases. The V gene's germline CDR1 is MNHNS and CDR2 SASEGT. The length of the CDR3 is 16 residues. The V gene end was trimmed by 2 bases and the J gene end by 0 bases; junction bases not matched to a gene: 3. The CDR3 DNA sequence: TGTGCCAGCAGTGAATTGACTAGCGGTAGCACAGATACGCAGTATTTT. Translated: CASSELTSGSTDTQYF.

V and J are TRBV14 and TRBJ2-3; weak D call: TRBD2 (6 bases). CDR1 is SGHDN and CDR2 is FVKESK in the germline V gene. Trimming stripped 0 bases from V and 1 base from J, with 11 bases between. CDR3 length: 16 residues. The CDR3 sequence: CASSQDVGGGTDTQYF. The CDR3 coding sequence is TGTGCCAGCAGCCAAGACGTGGGAGGTGGCACAGATACGCAGTATTTT.

V is TRBV18 and J is TRBJ2-7, with 8 positions matching TRBD2. V dropped 0 bases and J dropped 5; count of bases not matched to a gene: 6. Germline V CDR1 and CDR2: KGHSH, LQKENI. The CDR3 is made up of 15 amino acids. Here the CDR3 reads CASSPPEAGVNEQYF. In nucleotides, the CDR3 is TGTGCCAGCTCACCACCAGAAGCGGGAGTCAACGAGCAGTACTTC.

This chain's CDR3 is CATNTGTEYNEQFF. CDR3 nucleotides: TGTGCCACCAACACCGGGACAGAGTACAATGAGCAGTTCTTC. The rearrangement links TRBV6-6 to TRBJ2-1; the match to TRBD1 covers 7 bases. J lost 4 bases, V lost 10 bases, and 10 bases had no gene match. CDR3 length equals 14 residues. Germline lookup yields CDR1 MNHNY and CDR2 SVGAGI (reference sequence).

The chain employs TRBV6-1 and TRBJ1-1, with unresolved D. V was cut by 2 bases and J by 1 base, with 8 bases left in between. Germline V gene sequence: CDR1 MNHNS, CDR2 SASEGT. The CDR3 runs to 14 residues. CDR3 region: CASSERLQNTEAFF. CDR3 sequence (DNA): TGTGCCAGCAGTGAAAGACTACAGAACACTGAAGCTTTCTTT.

The chain employs TRBV2 and TRBJ1-4; the match to TRBD1 covers 7 bases. The CDR3 runs 16 residues. The germline V gene encodes CDR1 SNHLY and CDR2 FYNNEI. The trim removed 2 bases at V and 6 bases at J, leaving 9 bases unmatched. The CDR3 bases are TGTGCCAGCAGTGAAAGCCCAGGGGGGATCTATGAAAAACTGTTTTTT. Its translation: CASSESPGGIYEKLFF.

The J gene is TRBJ1-1, the V gene TRBV21-1; the DNA was not compared with TRBD1, the D call given in the table. TRBV21-1 is designated a pseudogene. The CDR3 consists of 13 residues. The CDR3 region is CASSNQGEAEAFF. The CDR3 DNA reads TGTGCCAGCAGCAATCAGGGCGAGGCTGAAGCTTTCTTT.